Listed here are 15 T cell receptor beta chains from one sample, sequenced in a study of OX40 agonist ivuxolimab in advanced cancers. TCRdb's table, derived via immunoSEQ multiplex PCR, lists solely in-frame clones and lacks some. The sample carries 65,000 to 95,000 clones, around 83% recorded once. The input for sequencing was CD4+ or CD8+ T cells sorted from blood, taken in a trial of the OX40 agonist ivuxolimab. The origin of the receptors is an adult with an advanced solid tumor such as melanoma, head and neck, liver or kidney cancer.

V gene TRBV18 combines with J gene TRBJ2-3; D is possibly TRBD2 (6 bases). CDR1 and CDR2 (germline): KGHSH, LQKENI. There are 16 residues in the CDR3. V lost 4 bases to trimming and J lost 2 bases, with 16 bases between them. The CDR3 protein is CASSQSGPTLTDTQYF. The DNA for the CDR3 is TGTGCCAGCTCACAGAGCGGGCCAACACTCACAGATACGCAGTATTTT.

This clone was detected a few times. V is TRBV19 and J is TRBJ1-5; D perhaps matches TRBD1 (5 bases). Germline V gene sequence: CDR1 LNHDA, CDR2 SQIVND (reference sequence). The V gene lost 7 bases and the J gene lost 2 bases, with 15 bases spanning the gap. The CDR3 contains 15 residues. CDR3: CASTPLQGGNQPQHF. In DNA form, the CDR3 reads TGTGCCAGTACCCCACTCCAGGGCGGCAATCAGCCCCAGCATTTT.

The V gene is TRBV5-4, the J gene TRBJ2-5, with 7 nucleotides matching TRBD2. The CDR3 extends over 16 amino acids. V trimming: 3 bases; J trimming: 1 base; junction bases outside the gene matches: 9. Germline loops: CDR1 SGHNT, CDR2 YYREEE (reference sequence). The CDR3 sequence: CASSYGAGLPQETQYF. The CDR3, as DNA: TGTGCCAGCAGCTACGGAGCGGGACTGCCCCAAGAGACCCAGTACTTC.

This chain joins TRBV7-9 and TRBJ2-2; TRBD2 agrees at 9 bases. Trimming took 5 bases from V and 1 from J; bases not matched to a gene: 2. The germline V gene has CDR1 SEHNR and CDR2 FQNEAQ (reference sequence). The CDR3 is made up of 15 amino acids. CDR3 protein: CASSRLAVNTGELFF. DNA for the CDR3: TGTGCCAGCAGCCGACTAGCGGTGAACACCGGGGAGCTGTTTTTT.

The chain links TRBV18 to TRBJ1-2, with D perhaps TRBD1 (5 bases). V was shortened by 2 bases and J by 8 bases, with 9 bases between the two germline ends. The CDR3 loop spans 12 amino acids. Germline assignment: CDR1 KGHSH and CDR2 LQKENI. The CDR3 coding sequence is TGTGCCAGCTCACCAGACAGCGAGGGCTACACCTTC. Its translation is CASSPDSEGYTF.

The chain combines TRBV6-6 with TRBJ2-1, with 10 bases aligning to TRBD1. The CDR3 is made up of 16 amino acids. The trim removed 7 bases at V and 7 bases at J, leaving 13 bases unmatched. Per germline, CDR1 MNHNY and CDR2 SVGAGI (reference sequence). The CDR3 sequence: CASIRSGTGAGNEQFF. The DNA for the CDR3 is TGTGCCAGCATTAGATCCGGGACAGGGGCCGGGAATGAGCAGTTCTTC.

This chain joins TRBV4-2 and TRBJ2-1; TRBD2 might be the D (6 bases). This CDR3 region has 16 residues. In germline, CDR1 is LGHNA, CDR2 YNFKEQ. Trimming removed 3 bases from V and 4 bases from J, with 16 bases in between. The CDR3 bases are TGTGCCAGCAGCCAGGATTGGGGGGTTCAGTACAATGAGCAGTTCTTC. Its protein product is CASSQDWGVQYNEQFF.

With respect to this clone: This sample includes further DNA sequences coding for the same CDR3. The J gene is TRBJ1-6, the V gene TRBV28, with a tentative D call TRBD1 (6 bases). Germline V CDR1 and CDR2: MDHEN, SYDVKM. Deletions cut 6 bases from V and 9 bases from J, with 12 bases between. The CDR3 length is 13 residues. The CDR3 DNA reads as TGTGCCAGCAGCCTAGGGGGGGGTTCACCCCTCCACTTT. Protein product: CASSLGGGSPLHF.

CDR3 residues: CASSQEYGGNQPQHF. The CDR3, as DNA: TGTGCCAGCAGCCAAGAGTATGGGGGGAATCAGCCCCAGCATTTT. The chain has TRBV4-2 and TRBJ1-5, with TRBD1 as a possible D gene (5 bases). Germline CDR1 reads LGHNA; CDR2 reads YNFKEQ. The CDR3 sequence is 15 residues long. V was pared by 0 bases and J by 4 bases, with 10 bases between.

The genes are TRBV5-4 and TRBJ2-2; TRBD1 aligns across 8 bases. Germline CDR1 is SGHNT and CDR2 is YYREEE (reference sequence). J was trimmed by 4 bases and V by 4 bases; bases with no gene match: 6. The length of the CDR3 is 15 residues. CDR3 in DNA: TGTGCCAGCAGCACGGGACAGGCGTTCACCGGGGAGCTGTTTTTT. It translates to CASSTGQAFTGELFF. Full variable domain (missing parts from reference TRBV5-4 and TRBJ2-2): ETGVTQSPTHLIKTRGQQVTLRCSSQSGHNTVSWYQQALGQGPQFIFQYYREEENGRGNFPPRFSGLQFPNYSSELNVNALELDDSALYLCASSTGQAFTGELFFGEGSRLTVL.

V is TRBV5-6 and J is TRBJ2-2; D gene unclear. The CDR3 runs to 13 residues. From germline, CDR1 is SGHDT and CDR2 YYEEEE. V lost 1 base and J 6 bases, leaving 7 bases between the germline ends. The CDR3 is CASSLRSPGELFF. The CDR3 nucleotides are TGTGCCAGCAGCTTGAGGTCTCCCGGGGAGCTGTTTTTT.

The chain carries TRBV7-2 and TRBJ2-7, with D unclear. The V end lost 1 base, the J end lost 3 bases, and 10 bases lay between the germline ends. The CDR3 consists of 14 residues. The germline V gene encodes CDR1 SGHTA and CDR2 FQGNSA. The CDR3 loop reads CASSLVKGNYEQYF. As DNA, the CDR3 is TGTGCCAGCAGCTTAGTAAAGGGAAACTACGAGCAGTACTTC.

The V call is TRBV12-5, the J call TRBJ1-1; D possibly corresponds to TRBD1 (5 bases). The germline V and J ends were trimmed by 5 bases and 4 bases, with 14 bases remaining between them. Germline CDR1 LGHNT, CDR2 FRNRAP. The CDR3 length is 14 residues. CDR3 nucleotides: TGTGCTAGTGGTCTCTCGGGGGGGACCACTGAAGCTTTCTTT. The encoded protein is CASGLSGGTTEAFF.

The CDR3 region is CASSQEEAPSPLHF. DNA for the CDR3: TGCGCCAGCAGCCAAGAAGAGGCCCCTTCACCCCTCCACTTT. The chain uses TRBV4-1 and TRBJ1-6; no definite D call. This CDR3 is 14 amino acids long. V was shortened by 0 bases and J by 9 bases, with 9 bases between the two germline ends. Germline lookup yields CDR1 MGHRA and CDR2 YSYEKL.

The chain uses TRBV6-1 and TRBJ1-4; TRBD1 matches 11 bases. This CDR3 is built from 14 residues. CDR1 is MNHNS and CDR2 is SASEGT in the germline V gene. Trimming at V came to 10 bases and at J to 11 bases, leaving 12 bases not matched to a gene. For the CDR3, the DNA is TGTGCCACCATACCGACTGGGACAGGGGGGAAACTGTTTTTT. Residues: CATIPTGTGGKLFF.